The 30 T cell receptor beta chains below all came from one sample that was sequenced in a study of beta chain features in type 1 diabetes. Every bit of the isolated RNA underwent reverse transcription, so sequencing read expressed TCRB transcripts. Libraries were prepared by immunoSEQ multiplex PCR; TCRdb keeps only in-frame clonotypes and omits some of them. This table holds about 240,000 clones, 25% to 35% found once. The sequencing input was central memory CD4+ T cells from blood. These receptor sequences come from a man aged 25-45 years in good health.

In this sample, this clone turned up a few times. This chain joins TRBV4-2 and TRBJ2-7, with D perhaps TRBD2 (6 bases). V was pared by 0 bases and J by 9 bases, with 12 bases between. There are 13 residues in the CDR3. Per germline, CDR1 LGHNA and CDR2 YNFKEQ. The CDR3 nucleotides read TGTGCCAGCAGCCAAGATATTCGGGGGTTGCAGTACTTC. As protein: CASSQDIRGLQYF.

This clone turned up a few times. The chain links TRBV7-2 to TRBJ2-1; 9 bases align to TRBD2. The ends lost 5 bases at V and 6 bases at J; junction bases unmatched: 8. The CDR3 totals 15 residues. Germline V gene data show CDR1 as SGHTA and CDR2 as FQGNSA. DNA for the CDR3: TGTGCCAGCAGCCTTAGGCGGGAGGGCCCCAATGAGCAGTTCTTC. It encodes CASSLRREGPNEQFF. The full variable domain, in which reference TRBV7-2 and TRBJ2-1 provide the parts outside the CDR3, is GAGVSQSPSNKVTEKGKDVELRCDPISGHTALYWYRQSLGQGLEFLIYFQGNSAPDKSGLPSDRFSAERTGGSVSTLTIQRTQQEDSAVYLCASSLRREGPNEQFFGPGTRLTVL.

The chain carries TRBV19 and TRBJ2-5; D might be TRBD2 (5 bases). CDR3 size: 13 residues. Germline V gives CDR1 LNHDA, CDR2 SQIVND (reference sequence). Trimming stripped 6 bases from V and 3 bases from J, with 11 bases between. This CDR3 is CASRERQKETQYF. The CDR3 bases are TGTGCCAGTAGAGAGCGGCAGAAAGAGACCCAGTACTTC.

J is TRBJ1-1 and V is TRBV5-1, with 7 bases fitting TRBD1. The CDR3 length is 16 residues. J lost 3 bases, V lost 4 bases, and 12 bases had no gene match. The germline V gene encodes CDR1 SGHRS and CDR2 YFSETQ. CDR3 sequence (DNA): TGCGCCAGCAGCCCTGGGACAGCGACTAGGGACACTGAAGCTTTCTTT. Translated, it gives CASSPGTATRDTEAFF.

The gene calls are TRBV5-6 and TRBJ2-5; 8 positions match TRBD1. The CDR3 has 15 residues. Germline CDR1 SGHDT, CDR2 YYEEEE. Trimming at V came to 3 bases and at J to 5 bases, leaving 9 bases not matched to a gene. CDR3 in amino acids: CASSSPRQGSETQYF. CDR3 DNA sequence: TGTGCCAGCAGCTCGCCAAGACAGGGGTCGGAGACCCAGTACTTC.

This clone was recorded a few times. V is TRBV18 and J is TRBJ2-1, with a weak D call TRBD1 (5 bases). CDR1 and CDR2 (germline): KGHSH, LQKENI. CDR3 length: 18 residues. Trimming took 1 base from V and 9 from J, leaving 25 bases between them. CDR3 loop: CASSPLGQQPWLDSEQFF. The CDR3 coding sequence is TGTGCCAGCTCACCACTAGGTCAACAGCCCTGGCTCGACAGTGAGCAGTTCTTC. The complete variable domain, with remaining parts taken from reference TRBV18 and TRBJ2-1, reads NAGVMQNPRHLVRRRGQEARLRCSPMKGHSHVYWYRQLPEEGLKFMVYLQKENIIDESGMPKERFSAEFPKEGPSILRIQQVVRGDSAAYFCASSPLGQQPWLDSEQFFGPGTRLTVL.

CDR3 region: CAWSPTHGSYNEQFF. The CDR3, as DNA: TGTGCCTGGAGTCCGACCCATGGCTCCTACAATGAGCAGTTCTTC. The chain links TRBV30 to TRBJ2-1; D remains ambiguous. Germline loops: CDR1 GTSNPN, CDR2 SVGIG (reference sequence). CDR3 size: 15 residues. Trimming left V 2 bases short and J 0 bases short, with 11 bases between.

This clone appeared a few times. V is TRBV27 and J is TRBJ2-5; the D call may be TRBD1 or TRBD2 (5 bases each). Germline V gives CDR1 MNHEY, CDR2 SMNVEV (reference sequence). V dropped 5 bases and J dropped 7 bases, with 14 bases sitting between them. This CDR3 spans 13 amino acids. CDR3 sequence reads: CASSENRDGTQYF. The DNA for the CDR3 is TGTGCCAGCAGTGAGAATAGGGACGGGACCCAGTACTTC.

This clone was detected only a few times. This rearrangement joins TRBV4-3 to TRBJ2-1; maybe TRBD2 (5 bases). The CDR3 is made up of 14 amino acids. CDR1 LGHNA and CDR2 YSLEER come from the germline V gene. Trimming took 4 bases from V and 7 from J, leaving 14 bases between them. For the CDR3, the DNA is TGCGCCAGCAGCCGCAGCGGATACGGGAATGAGCAGTTCTTC. Translated: CASSRSGYGNEQFF.

This clone was seen a few times. Distinct nucleotide sequences in the sample also encode this CDR3. The chain links TRBV29-1 to TRBJ2-5; D is uncertain. V was cut by 6 bases and J by 1 base, with 6 bases left in between. Germline V gene data show CDR1 as SQVTM and CDR2 as ANQGSEA. CDR3 length: 11 amino acids. The CDR3 bases are TGCAGCGTGGGTTTCCAAGAGACCCAGTACTTC. Translation gives CSVGFQETQYF.

This chain uses TRBV11-3 with TRBJ2-3; tentatively, D is TRBD2 (5 bases). Trimming pared 2 bases from V and 5 bases from J, leaving 8 bases between. This CDR3 region has 13 residues. CDR1 is SGHNT and CDR2 is YENEEA in the germline V gene. The CDR3 sequence: CASSLNAGDTQYF. The CDR3 DNA reads TGTGCCAGCAGCTTAAACGCGGGAGATACGCAGTATTTT.

This clone was found a few times. The chain carries TRBV19 and TRBJ1-1; 7 bases agree with TRBD1. Trimming at V came to 5 bases and at J to 0 bases, leaving 0 bases not matched to a gene. Germline CDR1 is LNHDA and CDR2 is SQIVND (reference sequence). The CDR3 sequence is 13 residues long. The CDR3 is CASSDRVNTEAFF. The CDR3, as DNA: TGTGCCAGTAGTGACAGGGTGAACACTGAAGCTTTCTTT.

This sequence joins TRBV28 and TRBJ2-7; 10 nucleotides align to TRBD2. The V gene's germline CDR1 is MDHEN and CDR2 SYDVKM. The CDR3 extends over 14 amino acids. J was trimmed by 1 base and V by 8 bases; bases with no gene match: 5. The CDR3 loop is CASRPSGSSYEQYF. The CDR3 nucleotides are TGTGCCAGCCGACCTAGCGGGAGTTCCTACGAGCAGTACTTC.

This rearrangement joins TRBV5-1 to TRBJ2-1; tentative D call: TRBD2 (6 bases). V lost 1 base and J 5 bases, leaving 13 bases between the germline ends. The CDR3 is 15 amino acids. Germline assignment: CDR1 SGHRS and CDR2 YFSETQ. CDR3: CASSLWRGSDNEQFF. The CDR3 coding sequence is TGCGCCAGCAGCTTGTGGCGGGGTTCGGACAATGAGCAGTTCTTC. The variable domain in full, with the rest retrieved from reference TRBV5-1 and TRBJ2-1, is KAGVTQTPRYLIKTRGQQVTLSCSPISGHRSVSWYQQTPGQGLQFLFEYFSETQRNKGNFPGRFSGRQFSNSRSEMNVSTLELGDSALYLCASSLWRGSDNEQFFGPGTRLTVL.

V gene TRBV27 combines with J gene TRBJ2-7, with 10 bases identical to TRBD2. Germline V gives CDR1 MNHEY, CDR2 SMNVEV (reference sequence). This CDR3 is 14 amino acids long. The V segment lost 9 bases and the J segment 5 bases; nucleotides outside the gene matches: 10. The CDR3 loop reads CASRAGGRINEQYF. The DNA for the CDR3 is TGTGCCAGTAGAGCGGGAGGGCGAATCAACGAGCAGTACTTC.

This clone was observed a handful of times. The chain has TRBV5-5 and TRBJ2-7; 11 bases match TRBD2. This CDR3 has 15 residues. V was clipped by 6 bases and J by 4 bases; unmatched bases: 9. Germline CDR1 is SGHKS and CDR2 is YYEKEE (reference sequence). The CDR3 region has the DNA TGTGCCAGCACCGAGGCACTAGCGGGAGTGTACGAGCAGTACTTC. It translates to CASTEALAGVYEQYF.

Comment on this clone: The same CDR3 also results from other DNA sequences found in this sample. This chain connects TRBV2 to TRBJ2-1; D uncertain. CDR3 length: 13 amino acids. Trimming pared 0 bases from V and 4 bases from J, leaving 4 bases between. Germline CDR1 reads SNHLY; CDR2 reads FYNNEI. The CDR3 coding sequence is TGTGCCAGCAGTGAAGCGTCGTACAATGAGCAGTTCTTC. The encoded protein is CASSEASYNEQFF.

This clone was seen more than once but under ten times. The rearrangement links TRBV5-8 to TRBJ2-3; 7 positions agree with TRBD1. The germline V gene encodes CDR1 SGHTS and CDR2 YDEGEE. The J segment lost 2 bases and the V segment lost 6 bases, leaving 9 bases of the junction unmatched. The CDR3 has 15 residues. The CDR3, as DNA: TGTGCCAGCACCCCGGGACAGATACCCACAGATACGCAGTATTTT. Translating gives CASTPGQIPTDTQYF.

This clone was observed a handful of times. J is TRBJ2-7 and V is TRBV7-9; D ambiguous. This CDR3 is 13 amino acids long. The V gene's germline CDR1 is SEHNR and CDR2 FQNEAQ (reference sequence). Deletions cut 3 bases from V and 8 bases from J, with 14 bases between. The CDR3 sequence is CASSLDAQVKQYF. DNA for the CDR3: TGTGCCAGCAGCTTGGACGCTCAGGTGAAGCAGTACTTC. The full variable domain, its missing parts supplied by reference TRBV7-9 and TRBJ2-7, is DTGVSQNPRHKITKRGQNVTFRCDPISEHNRLYWYRQTLGQGPEFLTYFQNEAQLEKSRLLSDRFSAERPKGSFSTLEIQRTEQGDSAMYLCASSLDAQVKQYFGPGTRLTVT.

This clone was counted at least ten times. The chain recombines TRBV7-9 with TRBJ2-1; 8 bases map to TRBD1. Per germline, CDR1 SEHNR and CDR2 FQNEAQ (reference sequence). The length of the CDR3 is 15 residues. Trimming cost V 1 base and J 4 bases; bases outside gene matches: 3. The DNA of the CDR3 is TGTGCCAGCAGCTTAGTTCAGGGGGCGTACAATGAGCAGTTCTTC. Its protein is CASSLVQGAYNEQFF.

This clone was seen a few times. The V and J genes are TRBV4-2 and TRBJ1-1; D gene uncertain. The CDR3 runs to 14 residues. V was clipped by 2 bases and J by 3 bases, with 10 bases between them. Germline loops: CDR1 LGHNA, CDR2 YNFKEQ. In nucleotides, the CDR3 is TGTGCCAGCAGCCAATCCTCGTTGGACACTGAAGCTTTCTTT. It is translated as CASSQSSLDTEAFF.

The genes are TRBV2 and TRBJ1-3; maybe TRBD1 (5 bases). Trimming left V 3 bases short and J 0 bases short, with 9 bases between. CDR1 and CDR2 (germline): SNHLY, FYNNEI. The CDR3 runs to 15 residues. The CDR3 here is CASSEDTLSGNTIYF. Written as DNA, the CDR3 is TGTGCCAGCAGTGAGGACACCCTCTCTGGAAACACCATATATTTT.

The chain is built from TRBV5-5 and TRBJ2-2; tentatively, D is TRBD1 (5 bases). Germline V gene data show CDR1 as SGHKS and CDR2 as YYEKEE (reference sequence). CDR3 length: 14 amino acids. The germline V and J ends were trimmed by 7 bases and 2 bases, with 12 bases remaining between them. Written as DNA, the CDR3 is TGTGCCAGCTCGAACAGGACAAACACCGGGGAGCTGTTTTTT. Protein: CASSNRTNTGELFF.

This clone came up a few times. The genes are TRBV19 and TRBJ2-7; 9 bases are shared with TRBD2. Germline CDR1 and CDR2: LNHDA and SQIVND (reference sequence). CDR3 length: 15 amino acids. V lost 2 bases to trimming and J lost 2 bases; unmatched junction nucleotides: 4. CDR3 DNA: TGTGCCAGTAGTATACGACTAGCGGTTGCCTACGAGCAGTACTTC. Translating gives CASSIRLAVAYEQYF.

Details on this clone: One end of the junction is discordant with germline, which a read error may explain. The chain joins TRBV11-2 to TRBJ2-2; a possible D gene is TRBD2 (5 bases). This CDR3 contains 16 residues. The germline CDR1 and CDR2 sequences are SGHAT and FQNNGV. The CDR3 is CASRQTRSGNAGELFF. CDR3 DNA sequence: TGTGCCAGCAGGCAAACGCGATCCGGGAACGCCGGGGAGCTGTTTTTT.

Only one count was recorded for this clone. The chain recombines TRBV10-2 with TRBJ2-3; 9 bases match TRBD1. The trim removed 6 bases at V and 5 bases at J, leaving 6 bases unmatched. The CDR3 spans 14 residues. Germline values: CDR1 WSHSY, CDR2 SAAADI. This chain's CDR3 is CASREQGARDTQYF. In DNA, the CDR3 is TGCGCCAGCAGGGAACAGGGGGCTCGAGATACGCAGTATTTT.

The chain employs TRBV30 and TRBJ2-6; D remains unclear. Germline assignment: CDR1 GTSNPN and CDR2 SVGIG (reference sequence). The CDR3 consists of 14 residues. Trimming cost V 2 bases and J 0 bases, with 5 bases left between them. The CDR3 bases are TGTGCCTGGAGTAGTGTCTCTGGGGCCAACGTCCTGACTTTC. This gives the protein CAWSSVSGANVLTF.

V gene TRBV29-1 combines with J gene TRBJ1-1; D is possibly TRBD1 (6 bases). Trimming pared 4 bases from V and 2 bases from J, leaving 11 bases between. The CDR3 runs to 13 residues. Germline V gene sequence: CDR1 SQVTM, CDR2 ANQGSEA. The DNA of the CDR3 is TGCAGCGTTGCCCGACAGGTAAACACTGAAGCTTTCTTT. This encodes CSVARQVNTEAFF.

J is TRBJ1-1 and V is TRBV20-1; 8 bases line up with TRBD1. This CDR3 spans 10 amino acids. Germline V gene sequence: CDR1 DFQATT, CDR2 SNEGSKA (reference sequence). V lost 6 bases to trimming and J lost 8 bases; unmatched junction nucleotides: 2. CDR3 in amino acids: CSANRGEAFF. Written as DNA, the CDR3 is TGCAGTGCGAACAGGGGGGAAGCTTTCTTT.

A few counts support this clone. The chain carries TRBV20-1 and TRBJ2-7, with D perhaps TRBD2 (5 bases). CDR1 is DFQATT and CDR2 is SNEGSKA in the germline V gene (reference sequence). With 6 bases removed from V and 2 bases from J, the gap between germline ends came to 8 bases. The CDR3 extends over 11 amino acids. CDR3 protein: CSANGAYEQYF. The CDR3 bases are TGCAGTGCAAACGGGGCCTACGAGCAGTACTTC.